A selection of T cell receptor beta chains follows, all from one sample in a study of post-analysis software for immune sequencing data. TCRdb ran MiXCR on the PCR reads and lists one entry per CDR3 protein. This sample carries roughly 730,000 distinct CDR3 sequences, 25% to 30% of them seen once, and the ten largest clones take roughly 0.57%. The sequencing sample was made of blood. The receptors derive from a girl aged 5 to 17 with multiple sclerosis. The conserved cysteine and the conserved F or W are not part of the CDR3 here.

j_call v_call cdr3_aa
TRBJ1-2 TRBV29-1 SVEVRENYGYT
TRBJ2-5 TRBV11-2 ASSPQRLQETQY
TRBJ1-1 TRBV15 ATSRDSPTEAF
TRBJ1-2 TRBV28 ASPGTYSYGYT
TRBJ2-4 TRBV20-1 SASTRGQY
TRBJ2-4 TRBV20-1 SARSRQGIGAKNIQY
TRBJ2-2 TRBV11-1 ASSLLRGQTNTGELF
TRBJ2-7 TRBV20-1 SARDSDSSSYEQY
TRBJ2-5 TRBV5-5 ASSLIAGYQETQY
TRBJ1-6 TRBV9 ASSATGFADSSPLH
TRBJ2-2 TRBV12-3/TRBV12-4 ASSGQGGGGELF
TRBJ2-1 TRBV7-2 ASSLDLGYDEQF
TRBJ2-7 TRBV9 ASSAGTWGSHEQY
TRBJ1-5 TRBV20-1 SARGQPNQPQH
TRBJ2-1 TRBV12-3/TRBV12-4 ASSLTLAGRSYNEQF
NA TRBV7-2 ASRRGTSGSYEQY
TRBJ1-2 TRBV20-1 SAAGTPLGYT
TRBJ2-4 TRBV20-1 SASPAGVGKNIQY
TRBJ2-4 TRBV11-2 ASSVGGSGSKSLAKNIQY
TRBJ1-1 TRBV7-9 ASSFTGGSGAF
TRBJ2-4 TRBV12-3/TRBV12-4 ASSRRGQHLAKNIQY
TRBJ1-2 TRBV7-2 ASSLPGSGYGYT
TRBJ2-5 TRBV29-1 SVVLRTVQETQY
TRBJ2-7 TRBV6-6 ASSYRRPESSYEQY
TRBJ2-7 TRBV20-1 SANGQGIYEQY
TRBJ1-5 TRBV5-1 AGSLDVGQGNQPQH
TRBJ1-5 TRBV7-2 ASSLAGVGGNQPQH
TRBJ2-2 TRBV7-7 ASSRSGSGLRTGELF
TRBJ2-5 TRBV20-1 SATARFQETQY
TRBJ1-1 TRBV6-1 ASSARSFPEAF
TRBJ1-1 TRBV7-2 ASSLGGRGRRDTEAF